This T cell receptor (beta chain) came from a study of shared clonotypes between healthy human individuals. General observations from the study: Relative to memory subsets, naive subsets generally showed larger estimated richness.

As concerns this clone: Its specificity is unknown.

The germline CDR1 and CDR2 sequences are LGHNA and YNFKEQ. The CDR3 runs 14 residues. V gave up 1 base and J gave up 6 bases, with 9 bases separating them. The protocol was immunoSEQ multiplex PCR, while the TCRdb copy is restricted to in-frame clones and leaves out a portion. The sample holds about 960,000 clones, over 75% seen once. The sequenced material came from memory CD4+ T cells sorted from blood. Subset: CD45RA-negative fraction. This receptor was taken from a man younger than 30 in good health. V usage is TRBV4-2 and J usage is TRBJ2-2, with D possibly TRBD2 on 5 matching bases. The CDR3 region is CASSQAGLAGELFF. CDR3 nucleotides: TGTGCCAGCAGCCAAGCGGGGTTAGCCGGGGAGCTGTTTTTT.